Presented here are 19 T cell receptor beta chains from one specimen sequenced in a study of cytomegalovirus exposure and HLA in healthy donors. Use of 60 Vbeta and 13 Jbeta primers characterized the PCR. Measured with immunoSEQ multiplex PCR; TCRdb has only the in-frame clones, and not every one. Of 140,000 to 150,000 clones detected, around two thirds appear once; the ten largest clones hold 1.6%. Sequencing was performed on PBMCs. The receptor set was obtained from a woman aged 18-29 years in good health and CMV-seronegative.

The chain is built from TRBV29-1 and TRBJ1-1; D unclear. V shed 5 bases and J shed 1 base, with 5 bases lying between them. This CDR3 has 11 amino acids. The V gene's germline CDR1 is SQVTM and CDR2 ANQGSEA. The CDR3 bases are TGCAGCGTTCCAGAGAACACTGAAGCTTTCTTT. Amino acid sequence: CSVPENTEAFF.

The chain has TRBV7-6 and TRBJ2-5, with 10 nucleotides matching TRBD1. The trim removed 3 bases at V and 7 bases at J, leaving 17 bases unmatched. Germline-derived CDR1 and CDR2 are SGHVS and FNYEAQ. The CDR3 has 18 residues. As DNA, the CDR3 is TGTGCCAGCAGCTTGATTACTGGGACAGGGGCGATGGCTGGGACCCAGTACTTC. Protein: CASSLITGTGAMAGTQYF.

The V and J genes are TRBV28 and TRBJ1-2, with D possibly matching TRBD1 (6 bases). Germline CDR1 reads MDHEN; CDR2 reads SYDVKM. This CDR3 has 15 amino acids. V dropped 3 bases and J dropped 2 bases, with 13 bases sitting between them. The CDR3 sequence: CASSLRTVINYGYTF. CDR3 DNA sequence: TGTGCCAGCAGTTTGAGGACAGTTATAAACTATGGCTACACCTTC.

The J gene is TRBJ2-1, the V gene TRBV11-2; TRBD2 is a possible D gene (6 bases). In germline, CDR1 is SGHAT, CDR2 FQNNGV. The CDR3 is made up of 13 amino acids. The V gene lost 4 bases and the J gene lost 7 bases, with 11 bases spanning the gap. The CDR3: CASSSQLANEQFF. CDR3 in DNA: TGTGCCAGCAGCTCCCAACTAGCAAATGAGCAGTTCTTC.

The J gene is TRBJ2-7, the V gene TRBV7-6; 9 bases are a match to TRBD1. This CDR3 has 16 residues. The germline V gene encodes CDR1 SGHVS and CDR2 FNYEAQ. The trim removed 1 base at V and 4 bases at J, leaving 8 bases unmatched. The CDR3 region is CASSLGPSGTGYEQYF. In DNA, the CDR3 is TGTGCCAGCAGCTTAGGGCCTTCCGGGACAGGGTACGAGCAGTACTTC.

The rearrangement uses TRBV11-3 and TRBJ1-6; no firm D call. This CDR3 region has 16 residues. The V gene lost 1 base and the J gene lost 0 bases, with 7 bases spanning the gap. From germline, CDR1 is SGHNT and CDR2 YENEEA. The CDR3 loop is CASSLVLGSYNSPLHF. CDR3 coding DNA: TGTGCCAGCAGCTTAGTCCTCGGCTCCTATAATTCACCCCTCCACTTT.

The rearrangement uses TRBV29-1 and TRBJ2-1; D is perhaps TRBD1 (6 bases). This CDR3 spans 12 amino acids. In germline, CDR1 is SQVTM, CDR2 ANQGSEA. Between the trimmed V and J ends, which lost 1 base and 6 bases, there was a span of 7 bases. The CDR3 DNA follows: TGCAGCGTTGAAGGGGGGCTCAATGAGCAGTTCTTC. Encoded protein: CSVEGGLNEQFF.

The gene calls are TRBV18 and TRBJ2-7, with 9 bases aligning to TRBD1. The V segment lost 3 bases and the J segment 3 bases; nucleotides outside the gene matches: 6. Germline V lookup: CDR1 KGHSH, CDR2 LQKENI. The CDR3 has 15 residues. In DNA form, the CDR3 reads TGTGCCAGCTCACCGCCCGGGACAGGGAACTACGAGCAGTACTTC. Encoded protein: CASSPPGTGNYEQYF.

V and J are TRBV6-6 and TRBJ1-6; D might be TRBD1 (5 bases). Germline lookup yields CDR1 MNHNY and CDR2 SVGAGI (reference sequence). This CDR3 spans 14 amino acids. The ends were cut back, 8 bases at V and 0 bases at J, with 8 bases in the middle. The CDR3 protein is CASGGSSYNSPLHF. DNA for the CDR3: TGTGCCAGCGGGGGGAGCTCCTATAATTCACCCCTCCACTTT.

The chain carries TRBV5-4 and TRBJ2-6; possibly TRBD1 for D (5 bases). This CDR3 contains 16 residues. The V gene's germline CDR1 is SGHNT and CDR2 YYREEE (reference sequence). V was clipped by 4 bases and J by 1 base, with 12 bases between them. CDR3: CASSPSRASGANVLTF. CDR3 DNA sequence: TGTGCCAGCAGCCCGTCCAGGGCGTCTGGGGCCAACGTCCTGACTTTC.

The J gene is TRBJ1-5, the V gene TRBV7-8, with a tentative D call TRBD1 (5 bases). This CDR3 has 14 amino acids. CDR1 and CDR2 (germline): SGHVS, FQNEAQ. Trimming took off 5 bases at V and 3 bases at J, with 11 bases between the two ends. The CDR3 sequence is CASSRDRNNQPQHF. The CDR3, as DNA: TGTGCCAGCAGCAGAGACAGAAACAATCAGCCCCAGCATTTT.

This clone was recorded only once. The CDR3 nucleotides read TGTGCCAGCAGCTTAGGAGGGACAGGGGGCATGTCTAATGAAAAACTGTTTTTT. This translates into CASSLGGTGGMSNEKLFF. The chain has TRBV7-2 and TRBJ1-4; 12 nucleotides line up with TRBD1. Looked up from germline, CDR1 is SGHTA and CDR2 is FQGNSA. The V gene end was trimmed by 1 base and the J gene end by 3 bases; junction bases not matched to a gene: 6. The CDR3 has 18 amino acids.

The V gene is TRBV6-5, the J gene TRBJ2-1, with 7 bases identical to TRBD1. The CDR3 is 15 amino acids. CDR1 is MNHEY and CDR2 is SVGAGI in the germline V gene. V was clipped by 3 bases and J by 5 bases; unmatched bases: 7. The CDR3 region is CASSYLQGVNNEQFF. As DNA, the CDR3 is TGTGCCAGCAGTTATCTCCAGGGGGTTAACAATGAGCAGTTCTTC.

V usage is TRBV6-5 and J usage is TRBJ1-5, with D possibly TRBD1 on 5 matching bases. Germline loops: CDR1 MNHEY, CDR2 SVGAGI. The CDR3 contains 15 residues. Trimming shortened V by 6 bases and J by 1 base, and 13 bases separated the two germline ends. DNA for the CDR3: TGTGCCAGCAGCCGGGACGGAGGGAGCAATCAGCCCCAGCATTTT. This sequence encodes CASSRDGGSNQPQHF.

This clone was counted once. The chain has TRBV11-2 and TRBJ2-1; D perhaps matches TRBD2 (6 bases). The ends were cut back, 7 bases at V and 8 bases at J, with 15 bases in the middle. CDR1 SGHAT and CDR2 FQNNGV come from the germline V gene. The CDR3 has 13 amino acids. CDR3 DNA sequence: TGTGCCAGCACCTTGGGCGGGGAGGATGAGCAGTTCTTC. Amino acids: CASTLGGEDEQFF.

The chain employs TRBV30 and TRBJ1-1; 8 nucleotides agree with TRBD1. This CDR3 has 12 residues. Germline-derived CDR1 and CDR2 are GTSNPN and SVGIG (reference sequence). V lost 8 bases and J lost 0; bases outside the gene matches: 2. This CDR3 reads CARGQVNTEAFF. The CDR3 nucleotides read TGTGCCCGGGGACAGGTGAACACTGAAGCTTTCTTT.

The chain links TRBV11-2 to TRBJ2-3; TRBD1 matches at 8 bases. V lost 1 base, J lost 5 bases, and 8 bases stayed unmatched. CDR3 size: 16 residues. Germline V gene sequence: CDR1 SGHAT, CDR2 FQNNGV. CDR3: CASSLVPGGLLDTQYF. CDR3 coding DNA: TGTGCCAGCAGCTTAGTCCCAGGGGGCTTATTAGATACGCAGTATTTT. The entire variable domain, with the rest obtained from reference TRBV11-2 and TRBJ2-3, is as follows: EAGVAQSPRYKIIEKRQSVAFWCNPISGHATLYWYQQILGQGPKLLIQFQNNGVVDDSQLPKDRFSAERLKGVDSTLKIQPAKLEDSAVYLCASSLVPGGLLDTQYFGPGTRLTVL.

V usage is TRBV7-6 and J usage is TRBJ2-3; TRBD1 might be the D (6 bases). The CDR3 totals 14 residues. CDR1 and CDR2 from the germline V gene are SGHVS and FNYEAQ. V dropped 5 bases and J dropped 4 bases, with 13 bases sitting between them. The CDR3 DNA is TGTGCCAGCAGCCACCAGGGGAAGGCAGATACGCAGTATTTT. Translation gives CASSHQGKADTQYF.

The chain joins TRBV7-6 to TRBJ2-2; 12 nucleotides line up with TRBD2. The V gene's germline CDR1 is SGHVS and CDR2 FNYEAQ. The CDR3 runs to 15 residues. V was pared by 4 bases and J by 7 bases, with 4 bases of the junction left unmatched. The DNA of the CDR3 is TGTGCCAGCAGCTCGTCACTAGCGGGGGGCGGGGAGCTGTTTTTT. It is translated as CASSSSLAGGGELFF.